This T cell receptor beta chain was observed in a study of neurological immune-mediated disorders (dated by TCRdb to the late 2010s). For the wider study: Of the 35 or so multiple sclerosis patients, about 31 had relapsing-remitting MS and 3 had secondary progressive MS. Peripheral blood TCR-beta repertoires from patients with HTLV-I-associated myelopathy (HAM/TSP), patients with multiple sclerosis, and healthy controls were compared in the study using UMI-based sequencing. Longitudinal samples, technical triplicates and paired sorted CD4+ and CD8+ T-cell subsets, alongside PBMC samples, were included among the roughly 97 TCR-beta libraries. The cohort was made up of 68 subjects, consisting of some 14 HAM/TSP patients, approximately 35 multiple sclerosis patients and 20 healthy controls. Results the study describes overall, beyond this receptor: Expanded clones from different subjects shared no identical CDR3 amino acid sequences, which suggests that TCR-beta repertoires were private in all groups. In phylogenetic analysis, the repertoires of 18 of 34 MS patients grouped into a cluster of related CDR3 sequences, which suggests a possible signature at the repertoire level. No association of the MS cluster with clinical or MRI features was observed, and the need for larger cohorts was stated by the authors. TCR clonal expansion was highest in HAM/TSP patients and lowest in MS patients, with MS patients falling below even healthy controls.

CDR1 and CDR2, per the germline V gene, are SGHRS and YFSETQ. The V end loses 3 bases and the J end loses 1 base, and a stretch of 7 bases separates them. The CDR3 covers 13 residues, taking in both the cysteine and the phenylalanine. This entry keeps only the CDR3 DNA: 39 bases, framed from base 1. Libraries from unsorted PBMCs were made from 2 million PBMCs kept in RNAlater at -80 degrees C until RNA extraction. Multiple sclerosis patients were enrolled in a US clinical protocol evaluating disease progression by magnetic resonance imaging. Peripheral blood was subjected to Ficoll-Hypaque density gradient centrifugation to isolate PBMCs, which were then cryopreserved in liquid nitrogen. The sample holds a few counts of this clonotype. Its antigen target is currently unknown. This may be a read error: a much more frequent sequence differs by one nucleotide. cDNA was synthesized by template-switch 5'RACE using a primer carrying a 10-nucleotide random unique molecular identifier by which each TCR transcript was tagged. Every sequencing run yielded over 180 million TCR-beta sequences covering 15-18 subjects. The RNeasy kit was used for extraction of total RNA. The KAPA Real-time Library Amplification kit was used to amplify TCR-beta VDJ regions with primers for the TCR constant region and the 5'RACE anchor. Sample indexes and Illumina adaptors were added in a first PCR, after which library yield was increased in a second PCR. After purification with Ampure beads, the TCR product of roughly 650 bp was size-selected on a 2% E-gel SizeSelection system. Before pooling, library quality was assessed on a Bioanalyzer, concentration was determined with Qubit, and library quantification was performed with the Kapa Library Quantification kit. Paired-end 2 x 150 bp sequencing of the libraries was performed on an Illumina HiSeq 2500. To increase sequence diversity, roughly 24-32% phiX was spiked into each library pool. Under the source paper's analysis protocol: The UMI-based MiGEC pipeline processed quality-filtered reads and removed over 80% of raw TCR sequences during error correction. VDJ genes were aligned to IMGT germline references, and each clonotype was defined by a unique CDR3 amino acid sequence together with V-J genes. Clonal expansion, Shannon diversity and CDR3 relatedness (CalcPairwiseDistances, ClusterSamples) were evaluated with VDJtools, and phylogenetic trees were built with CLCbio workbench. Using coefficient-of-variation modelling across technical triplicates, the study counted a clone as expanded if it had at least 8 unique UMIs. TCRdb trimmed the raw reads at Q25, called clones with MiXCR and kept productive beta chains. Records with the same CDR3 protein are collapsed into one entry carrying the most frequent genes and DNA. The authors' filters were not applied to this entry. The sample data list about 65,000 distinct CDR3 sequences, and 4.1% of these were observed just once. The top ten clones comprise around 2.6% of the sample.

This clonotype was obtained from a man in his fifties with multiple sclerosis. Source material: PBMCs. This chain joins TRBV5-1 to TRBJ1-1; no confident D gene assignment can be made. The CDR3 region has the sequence CASSSKWNTEAFF. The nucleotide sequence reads TGCGCCAGCAGCTCAAAATGGAACACTGAAGCTTTCTTT.